This entry lists 24 T cell receptor beta chains sequenced from one sample in a study of response to subunit inactivated influenza vaccine. MiXCR, run by TCRdb on the RT-PCR reads, gives a single entry per CDR3 protein. The sample contains roughly 650,000 distinct CDR3 sequences, 11% to 15% of which appear only once. The sample here was PBMCs from blood, taken 14 to 15 days before vaccination. The source of these receptors is a man between 45 and 60 years old who received an inactivated influenza vaccine.

There are a few counts of this clonotype. This chain joins TRBV20-1 and TRBJ2-7, with a tentative D call TRBD1 (6 bases). This CDR3 spans 14 amino acids. The germline gives CDR1 DFQATT, CDR2 SNEGSKA (reference sequence). V lost 5 bases and J 3 bases, leaving 17 bases between the germline ends. CDR3 amino acids: CSAYLTGTIYEQYF. CDR3 bases: TGCAGTGCTTACCTAACCGGGACAATCTACGAGCAGTACTTC.

This clonotype was found a few times. The J gene is TRBJ2-7, the V gene TRBV5-1, with 7 nucleotides matching TRBD1. CDR3 length equals 15 residues. V gave up 2 bases and J gave up 0 bases; unmatched junction bases: 5. Per germline, CDR1 SGHRS and CDR2 YFSETQ. The CDR3 coding sequence is TGCGCCAGCAGCTTCCGGGACAGATCCTCCTACGAGCAGTACTTC. As protein: CASSFRDRSSYEQYF. The full variable domain, rest sourced from reference TRBV5-1 and TRBJ2-7, is KAGVTQTPRYLIKTRGQQVTLSCSPISGHRSVSWYQQTPGQGLQFLFEYFSETQRNKGNFPGRFSGRQFSNSRSEMNVSTLELGDSALYLCASSFRDRSSYEQYFGPGTRLTVT.

V usage is TRBV5-1 and J usage is TRBJ2-3, with D unresolved. In germline, CDR1 is SGHRS, CDR2 YFSETQ. There are 13 residues in the CDR3. Trimming stripped 4 bases from V and 4 bases from J, with 10 bases between. This CDR3 reads CASSGERADTQYF. The CDR3 nucleotides read TGCGCCAGCAGCGGAGAAAGAGCAGATACGCAGTATTTT.

This clonotype showed up just a few times. This chain connects TRBV6-1 to TRBJ2-7; the D gene is possibly TRBD1 (7 bases). The V and J ends lost 2 bases and 4 bases respectively, with 12 bases between them. Germline loops: CDR1 MNHNS, CDR2 SASEGT. The CDR3 spans 14 residues. The CDR3 loop reads CASSETRGAYEQYF. DNA for the CDR3: TGTGCCAGCAGTGAAACCAGGGGGGCGTACGAGCAGTACTTC.

This sequence joins TRBV6-5 and TRBJ2-5; D possibly matches TRBD1 or TRBD2 (7 bases each). V was cut by 2 bases and J by 5 bases, with 15 bases left in between. Germline CDR1 is MNHEY and CDR2 is SVGAGI. The CDR3 sequence is 15 residues long. The CDR3 DNA sequence: TGTGCCAGCAGTTACCTGACAGGGAGGGGGGAGACCCAGTACTTC. Translation gives CASSYLTGRGETQYF.

V gene TRBV27 combines with J gene TRBJ1-6, with a weak D call TRBD1 (5 bases). V was cut by 2 bases and J by 4 bases, with 6 bases left in between. Per germline, CDR1 MNHEY and CDR2 SMNVEV (reference sequence). The CDR3 is 14 amino acids. CDR3 in amino acids: CASSLRQYNSPLHF. As DNA, the CDR3 is TGTGCCAGCAGTTTACGACAGTATAATTCACCCCTCCACTTT.

On this clonotype itself: A much larger clone lies a single base off, so this may be a read error. The V gene is TRBV24-1, the J gene TRBJ1-2; perhaps TRBD1 as D (5 bases). V lost 4 bases and J lost 9, with 14 bases in between. Germline lookup yields CDR1 KGHDR and CDR2 SFDVKD. CDR3 length: 13 amino acids. The CDR3 region has the DNA TGTGCCACCAGTGACGCCGGGACGGGATGCTACACCTTC. Its protein is CATSDAGTGCYTF.

This clonotype was seen many times. This sequence joins TRBV28 and TRBJ2-2, with 7 bases matching TRBD1. Germline V CDR1 and CDR2: MDHEN, SYDVKM. The CDR3 loop spans 17 amino acids. V lost 1 base, J lost 6 bases, and 11 bases stayed unmatched. CDR3 amino acids: CASSLSWGQRYSGELFF. CDR3 DNA sequence: TGTGCCAGCAGTTTATCTTGGGGACAGCGCTACTCCGGGGAGCTGTTTTTT.

This clonotype was recorded a few times. The gene calls are TRBV4-3 and TRBJ2-7; 9 positions match TRBD1. J gave up 1 base and V 0 bases, and 4 bases lay outside the gene matches. Germline V gives CDR1 LGHNA, CDR2 YSLEER. There are 16 residues in the CDR3. The CDR3 loop reads CASSQDAGQGSYEQYF. Here the CDR3 DNA reads TGCGCCAGCAGCCAAGATGCAGGACAGGGGTCCTACGAGCAGTACTTC.

The sample holds a few counts of this clonotype. This chain joins TRBV28 and TRBJ1-1; 8 bases align to TRBD1. Trimming removed 3 bases from V and 9 bases from J; junction bases left unmatched: 9. This CDR3 region has 14 residues. Germline lookup yields CDR1 MDHEN and CDR2 SYDVKM. In nucleotides, the CDR3 is TGTGCCAGCAGTTTGGGACATGGACAGGGTAAAGCTTTCTTT. Amino acids: CASSLGHGQGKAFF.

The chain joins TRBV9 to TRBJ2-3; TRBD2 might be the D (6 bases). The CDR3 runs 13 residues. Trimming removed 7 bases from V and 2 bases from J, with 11 bases in between. Germline V gene sequence: CDR1 SGDLS, CDR2 YYNGEE. In nucleotides, the CDR3 is TGTGCCAGCGGGGAGGCGAACACAGATACGCAGTATTTT. Its translation: CASGEANTDTQYF.

This clonotype was seen more than once but under ten times. The chain employs TRBV29-1 and TRBJ1-1; D gene uncertain. V was clipped by 2 bases and J by 5 bases, with 9 bases between them. The germline V gene encodes CDR1 SQVTM and CDR2 ANQGSEA. CDR3 length equals 12 residues. CDR3 residues: CSVERWDTEAFF. CDR3 coding DNA: TGCAGCGTTGAACGGTGGGATACTGAAGCTTTCTTT.

The chain combines TRBV5-8 with TRBJ1-1, with unresolved D. Deletions cut 4 bases from V and 5 bases from J, with 15 bases between. There are 14 residues in the CDR3. CDR1 and CDR2 from the germline V gene are SGHTS and YDEGEE. The CDR3 here is CASSTLMGRTEAFF. The CDR3 DNA reads as TGTGCCAGCAGCACCCTGATGGGGAGGACTGAAGCTTTCTTT.

In its sample, this clonotype was seen a few times. The chain couples TRBV18 to TRBJ2-5, with D possibly TRBD2 on 5 matching bases. The V end lost 6 bases, the J end lost 0 bases, and 11 bases lay between the germline ends. The CDR3 runs to 14 residues. Germline loops: CDR1 KGHSH, CDR2 LQKENI. This CDR3 is CASSPSGNQETQYF. In nucleotides, the CDR3 is TGTGCCAGCTCCCCAAGCGGAAACCAAGAGACCCAGTACTTC.

This clonotype was detected many times. The chain has TRBV19 and TRBJ2-3, with TRBD2 matching 7 bases. The V gene's germline CDR1 is LNHDA and CDR2 SQIVND (reference sequence). V lost 4 bases to trimming and J lost 0 bases; unmatched junction nucleotides: 4. The CDR3 runs 15 residues. The CDR3 region has the DNA TGTGCCAGTAGTAGCCGAGCGGGGAGCACAGATACGCAGTATTTT. Amino acids: CASSSRAGSTDTQYF.

This sequence joins TRBV12-3 or TRBV12-4 and TRBJ2-7; 7 bases are shared with TRBD1. V lost 3 bases and J lost 4; bases outside the gene matches: 12. The length of the CDR3 is 16 residues. The chain's CDR3 is CASSFPVDRPNYEQYF. The DNA of the CDR3 is TGTGCCAGCAGTTTCCCCGTGGACAGGCCCAATTACGAGCAGTACTTC.

The DNA of the CDR3 is TGTGCCAGCAGCTTGCGGACTAGGTCTAATGAGCAGTTCTTC. Its translation: CASSLRTRSNEQFF. This chain joins TRBV7-2 and TRBJ2-1; 7 nucleotides agree with TRBD2. Germline assignment: CDR1 SGHTA and CDR2 FQGNSA. The J segment lost 7 bases and the V segment lost 3 bases, leaving 6 bases of the junction unmatched. This CDR3 comprises 14 residues.

This CDR3 reads CASSQGGQGHSPLHF. For the CDR3, the DNA is TGTGCCAGCAGCCAGGGAGGACAGGGCCATTCACCCCTCCACTTT. The chain joins TRBV7-2 to TRBJ1-6; 8 bases line up with TRBD1. The CDR3 has 15 residues. Trimming cost V 5 bases and J 8 bases; bases outside gene matches: 8. CDR1 and CDR2 from the germline V gene are SGHTA and FQGNSA.

This clonotype showed up just a few times. The chain combines TRBV5-1 with TRBJ2-7; a possible D gene is TRBD1 (5 bases). The CDR3 contains 13 residues. Trimming removed 6 bases from V and 5 bases from J, with 15 bases in between. The germline CDR1 and CDR2 sequences are SGHRS and YFSETQ. CDR3 amino acids: CASTLPGNHEQYF. The CDR3 DNA reads TGCGCCAGCACCCTCCCAGGGAACCACGAGCAGTACTTC.

There are many counts of this clonotype. J is TRBJ2-7 and V is TRBV27; D call uncertain. This CDR3 contains 13 residues. Germline V gives CDR1 MNHEY, CDR2 SMNVEV (reference sequence). Trimming shortened V by 0 bases and J by 2 bases, and 5 bases separated the two germline ends. CDR3 in amino acids: CASSLSWAYEQYF. The CDR3 nucleotides read TGTGCCAGCAGTTTATCGTGGGCCTACGAGCAGTACTTC.

V is TRBV4-3 and J is TRBJ2-5; weak D call: TRBD2 (5 bases). CDR1 and CDR2 (germline): LGHNA, YSLEER. Trimming shortened V by 4 bases and J by 2 bases, and 14 bases separated the two germline ends. The CDR3 has 15 amino acids. The CDR3 region is CASSPRNRGQETQYF. CDR3 DNA sequence: TGCGCCAGCAGCCCGAGGAATCGGGGTCAAGAGACCCAGTACTTC.

This clonotype was counted many times. The genes are TRBV25-1 and TRBJ2-7, with TRBD1 identical over 8 bases. V lost 3 bases, J lost 3 bases, and 7 bases stayed unmatched. The CDR3 is 15 residues long. Germline CDR1 MGHDK, CDR2 SYGVNS. The CDR3 is CASSDLQTGVYEQYF. The DNA for the CDR3 is TGTGCCAGCAGTGACCTTCAGACAGGGGTCTACGAGCAGTACTTC.

The sample holds a few counts of this clonotype. The V gene is TRBV11-2, the J gene TRBJ2-2; TRBD1 agrees at 10 bases. The CDR3 contains 14 residues. V gave up 6 bases and J gave up 6 bases; unmatched junction bases: 4. Germline V gene lookup returns CDR1 SGHAT and CDR2 FQNNGV. The CDR3 reads CASRDRGHSGELFF. CDR3 nucleotides: TGTGCCAGCAGAGACAGGGGGCATTCCGGGGAGCTGTTTTTT.

This clonotype occurred many times. V and J are TRBV5-1 and TRBJ2-3, with D perhaps matching TRBD1 (6 bases). Trimming pared 4 bases from V and 5 bases from J, leaving 17 bases between. This CDR3 is built from 15 residues. Germline V gene data show CDR1 as SGHRS and CDR2 as YFSETQ. In DNA form, the CDR3 reads TGCGCCAGCAGCCCGGGACAACAAAGGGGAGATACGCAGTATTTT. It specifies CASSPGQQRGDTQYF.